This T cell receptor (beta chain) came from a study of CD8 T cells in Susac syndrome. Study-wide background: Treatment status at blood draw for the Susac syndrome patients was therapy-naive, corticosteroids, or intravenous immunoglobulin alone.

A quantity of about 0.45 to 1 ug RNA underwent reverse transcription using random hexamers. TCRdb reanalysed the immunoSEQ multiplex PCR reads using MiXCR and keeps one entry per CDR3 protein. The sample lists some 130,000 distinct CDR3 sequences; around 93% were seen once. The CDR3 covers 15 residues. Germline values: CDR1 SGHRS, CDR2 YFSETQ. V dropped 1 base and J dropped 0; count of bases not matched to a gene: 4. The TCR originated in a human donor with Susac syndrome. The gene calls are TRBV5-1 and TRBJ2-7; 7 bases agree with TRBD1. The sample consisted of CD8+ T cells from PBMCs. CDR3 DNA sequence: TGCGCCAGCAGCTTGTCACAGGGGATCTCCTACGAGCAGTACTTC. Residues: CASSLSQGISYEQYF. The full variable domain, in which reference TRBV5-1 and TRBJ2-7 provide the parts outside the CDR3, is KAGVTQTPRYLIKTRGQQVTLSCSPISGHRSVSWYQQTPGQGLQFLFEYFSETQRNKGNFPGRFSGRQFSNSRSEMNVSTLELGDSALYLCASSLSQGISYEQYFGPGTRLTVT.